The clone carrying this TCR beta chain has a count of ten or more. Each CDR3 protein is one row after TCRdb ran MiXCR on the RT-PCR reads. Of about 700,000 distinct CDR3 sequences listed, 13% to 15% are singletons. V was clipped by 5 bases and J by 2 bases; unmatched bases: 5. The CDR3 has 13 residues. The germline gives CDR1 DFQATT, CDR2 SNEGSKA (reference sequence). Sequencing was carried out using memory CD4+ T cells from blood. The receptor was derived from a female donor in good health, serving as a healthy control. The chain carries TRBV20-1 and TRBJ1-2, with 7 bases aligning to TRBD1. This CDR3 is CSARDSLNYGYTF. In DNA form, the CDR3 reads TGCAGTGCTCGGGACAGCTTAAACTATGGCTACACCTTC.